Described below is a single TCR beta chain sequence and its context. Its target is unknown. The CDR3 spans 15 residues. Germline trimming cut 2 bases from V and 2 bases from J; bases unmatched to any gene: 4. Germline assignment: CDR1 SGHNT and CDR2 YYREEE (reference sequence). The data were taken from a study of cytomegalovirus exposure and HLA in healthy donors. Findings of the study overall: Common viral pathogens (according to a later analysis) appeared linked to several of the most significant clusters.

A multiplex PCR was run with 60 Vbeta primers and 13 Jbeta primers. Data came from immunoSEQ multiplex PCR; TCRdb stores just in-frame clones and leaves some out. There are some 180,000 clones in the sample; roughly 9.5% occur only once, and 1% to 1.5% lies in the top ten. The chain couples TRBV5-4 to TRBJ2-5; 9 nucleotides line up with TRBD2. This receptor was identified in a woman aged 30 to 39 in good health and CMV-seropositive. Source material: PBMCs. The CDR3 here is CASSLAGGRQETQYF. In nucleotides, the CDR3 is TGTGCCAGCAGCTTAGCGGGAGGTCGTCAAGAGACCCAGTACTTC. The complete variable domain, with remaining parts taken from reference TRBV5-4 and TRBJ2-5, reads ETGVTQSPTHLIKTRGQQVTLRCSSQSGHNTVSWYQQALGQGPQFIFQYYREEENGRGNFPPRFSGLQFPNYSSELNVNALELDDSALYLCASSLAGGRQETQYFGPGTRLLVL.